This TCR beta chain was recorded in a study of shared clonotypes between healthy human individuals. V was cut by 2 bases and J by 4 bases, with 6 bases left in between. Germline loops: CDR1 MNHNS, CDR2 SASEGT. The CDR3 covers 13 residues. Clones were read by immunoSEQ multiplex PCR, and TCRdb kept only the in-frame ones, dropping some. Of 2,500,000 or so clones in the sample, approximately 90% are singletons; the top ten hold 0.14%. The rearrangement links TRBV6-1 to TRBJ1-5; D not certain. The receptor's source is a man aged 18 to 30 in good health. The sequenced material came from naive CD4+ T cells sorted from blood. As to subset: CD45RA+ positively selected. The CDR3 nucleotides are TGTGCCAGCAGTGAAAGACAAAATCAGCCCCAGCATTTT. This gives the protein CASSERQNQPQHF.